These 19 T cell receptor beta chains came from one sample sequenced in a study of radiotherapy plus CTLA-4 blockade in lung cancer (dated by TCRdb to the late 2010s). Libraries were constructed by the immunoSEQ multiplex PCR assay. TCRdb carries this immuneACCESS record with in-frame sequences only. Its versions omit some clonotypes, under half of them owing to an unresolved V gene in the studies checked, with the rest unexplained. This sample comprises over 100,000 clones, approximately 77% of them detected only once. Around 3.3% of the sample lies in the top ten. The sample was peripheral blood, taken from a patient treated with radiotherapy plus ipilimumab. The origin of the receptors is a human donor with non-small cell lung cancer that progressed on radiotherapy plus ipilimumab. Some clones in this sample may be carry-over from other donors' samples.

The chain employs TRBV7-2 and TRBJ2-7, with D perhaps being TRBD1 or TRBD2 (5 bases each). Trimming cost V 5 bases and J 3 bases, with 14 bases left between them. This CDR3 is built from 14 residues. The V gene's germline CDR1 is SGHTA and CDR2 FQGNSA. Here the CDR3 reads CASSQDPGHYEQYF. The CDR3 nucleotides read TGTGCCAGCAGCCAGGATCCGGGGCACTACGAGCAGTACTTC.

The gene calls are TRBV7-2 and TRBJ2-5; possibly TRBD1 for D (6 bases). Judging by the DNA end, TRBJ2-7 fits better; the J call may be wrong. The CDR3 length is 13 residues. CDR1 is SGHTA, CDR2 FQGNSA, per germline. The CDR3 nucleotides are TGTGCCAGCAGCCAAGGACAGACCTACGAGCAGTACTTC. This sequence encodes CASSQGQTYEQYF.

This chain's CDR3 is CAWSERLAGIYNEQFF. The DNA for the CDR3 is TGTGCCTGGAGTGAAAGACTAGCGGGGATATACAATGAGCAGTTCTTC. V and J are TRBV30 and TRBJ2-1; 11 bases fit TRBD2. The CDR3 consists of 16 residues. V lost 1 base, J lost 4 bases, and 6 bases stayed unmatched. Looked up from germline, CDR1 is GTSNPN and CDR2 is SVGIG (reference sequence).

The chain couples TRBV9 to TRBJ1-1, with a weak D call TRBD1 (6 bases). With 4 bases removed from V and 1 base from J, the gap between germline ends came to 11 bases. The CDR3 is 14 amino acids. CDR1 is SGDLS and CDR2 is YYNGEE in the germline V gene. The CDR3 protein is CASSPRGGNTEAFF. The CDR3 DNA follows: TGTGCCAGCAGCCCCCGAGGGGGGAACACTGAAGCTTTCTTT.

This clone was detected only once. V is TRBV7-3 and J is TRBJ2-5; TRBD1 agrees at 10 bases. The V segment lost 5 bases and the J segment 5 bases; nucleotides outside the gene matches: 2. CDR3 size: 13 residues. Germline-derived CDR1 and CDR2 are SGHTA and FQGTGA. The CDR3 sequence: CASSVGQGETQYF. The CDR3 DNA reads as TGTGCCAGCAGCGTGGGACAGGGGGAGACCCAGTACTTC.

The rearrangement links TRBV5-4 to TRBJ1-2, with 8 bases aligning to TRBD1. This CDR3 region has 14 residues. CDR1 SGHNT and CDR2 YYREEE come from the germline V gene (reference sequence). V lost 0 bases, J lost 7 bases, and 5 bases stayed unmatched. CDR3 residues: CASSLDRGAFGYTF. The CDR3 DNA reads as TGTGCCAGCAGCTTGGACAGGGGGGCTTTTGGCTACACCTTC.

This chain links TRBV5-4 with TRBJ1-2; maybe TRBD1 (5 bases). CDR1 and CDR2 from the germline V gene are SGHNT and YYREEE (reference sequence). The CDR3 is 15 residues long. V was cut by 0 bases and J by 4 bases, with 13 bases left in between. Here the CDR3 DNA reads TGTGCCAGCAGCTTGGCCGGGGCGGGACCCTATGGCTACACCTTC. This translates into CASSLAGAGPYGYTF.

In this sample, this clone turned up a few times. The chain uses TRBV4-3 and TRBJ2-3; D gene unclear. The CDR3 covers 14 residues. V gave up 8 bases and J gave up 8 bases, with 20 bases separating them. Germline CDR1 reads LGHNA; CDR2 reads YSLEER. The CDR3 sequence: CASAARVGIVTQYF. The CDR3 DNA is TGCGCCAGCGCAGCACGGGTGGGCATCGTTACGCAGTATTTT.

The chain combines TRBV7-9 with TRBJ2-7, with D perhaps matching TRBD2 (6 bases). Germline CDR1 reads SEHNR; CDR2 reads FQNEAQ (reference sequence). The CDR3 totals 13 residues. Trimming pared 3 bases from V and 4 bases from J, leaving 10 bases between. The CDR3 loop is CASSFLGTYEQYF. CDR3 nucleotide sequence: TGTGCCAGCAGCTTCCTCGGGACTTACGAGCAGTACTTC. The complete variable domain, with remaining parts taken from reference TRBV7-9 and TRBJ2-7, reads DTGVSQNPRHKITKRGQNVTFRCDPISEHNRLYWYRQTLGQGPEFLTYFQNEAQLEKSRLLSDRFSAERPKGSFSTLEIQRTEQGDSAMYLCASSFLGTYEQYFGPGTRLTVT.

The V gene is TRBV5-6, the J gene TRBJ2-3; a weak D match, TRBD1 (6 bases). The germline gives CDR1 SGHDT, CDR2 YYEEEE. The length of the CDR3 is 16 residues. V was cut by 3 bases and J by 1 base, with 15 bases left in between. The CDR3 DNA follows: TGTGCCAGCAGCTGGGTGGGAGCAGGGGGCACAGATACGCAGTATTTT. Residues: CASSWVGAGGTDTQYF.

CDR3 sequence (DNA): TGTGCCAGCAGTGAACAGGGATCTAACTATGGCTACACCTTC. Translated: CASSEQGSNYGYTF. The chain joins TRBV6-5 to TRBJ1-2; a possible D gene is TRBD1 (6 bases). Germline V gene lookup returns CDR1 MNHEY and CDR2 SVGAGI. V was shortened by 5 bases and J by 0 bases, with 10 bases between the two germline ends. This CDR3 contains 14 residues.

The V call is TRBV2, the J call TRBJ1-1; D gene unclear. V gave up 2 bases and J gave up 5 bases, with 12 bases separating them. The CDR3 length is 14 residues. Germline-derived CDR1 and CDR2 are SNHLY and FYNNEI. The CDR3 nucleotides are TGTGCCAGCAGTGAATATCTGGGTTTTACTGAAGCTTTCTTT. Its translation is CASSEYLGFTEAFF.

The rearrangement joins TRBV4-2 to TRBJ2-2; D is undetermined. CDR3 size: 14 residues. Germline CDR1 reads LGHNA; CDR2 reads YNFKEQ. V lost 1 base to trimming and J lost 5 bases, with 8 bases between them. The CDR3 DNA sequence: TGTGCCAGCAGCCAAGTAGTATGGACCGGGGAGCTGTTTTTT. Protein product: CASSQVVWTGELFF.

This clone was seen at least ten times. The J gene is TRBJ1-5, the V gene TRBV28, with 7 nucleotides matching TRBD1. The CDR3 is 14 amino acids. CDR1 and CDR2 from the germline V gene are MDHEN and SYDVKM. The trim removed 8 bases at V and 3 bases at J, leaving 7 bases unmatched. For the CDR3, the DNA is TGTGCCAGCGCCGGGACAGCTTACAATCAGCCCCAGCATTTT. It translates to CASAGTAYNQPQHF.

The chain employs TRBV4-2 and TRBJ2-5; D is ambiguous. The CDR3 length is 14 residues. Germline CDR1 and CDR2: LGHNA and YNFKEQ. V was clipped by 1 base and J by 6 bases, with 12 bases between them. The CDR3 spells CASSQVELPKTQYF. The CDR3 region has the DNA TGTGCCAGCAGCCAAGTAGAGCTACCAAAGACCCAGTACTTC.

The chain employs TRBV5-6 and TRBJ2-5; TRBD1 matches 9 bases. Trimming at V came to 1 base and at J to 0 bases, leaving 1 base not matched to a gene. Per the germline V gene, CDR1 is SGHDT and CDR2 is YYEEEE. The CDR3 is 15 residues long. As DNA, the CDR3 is TGTGCCAGCAGCTTGTGGGACAGGGACCAAGAGACCCAGTACTTC. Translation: CASSLWDRDQETQYF.

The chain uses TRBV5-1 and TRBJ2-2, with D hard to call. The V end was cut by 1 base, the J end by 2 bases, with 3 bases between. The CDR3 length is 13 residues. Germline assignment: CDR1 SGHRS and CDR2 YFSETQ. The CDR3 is CASSLLNTGELFF. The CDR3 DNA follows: TGCGCCAGCAGCTTGCTAAACACCGGGGAGCTGTTTTTT. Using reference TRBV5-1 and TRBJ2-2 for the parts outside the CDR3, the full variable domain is KAGVTQTPRYLIKTRGQQVTLSCSPISGHRSVSWYQQTPGQGLQFLFEYFSETQRNKGNFPGRFSGRQFSNSRSEMNVSTLELGDSALYLCASSLLNTGELFFGEGSRLTVL.

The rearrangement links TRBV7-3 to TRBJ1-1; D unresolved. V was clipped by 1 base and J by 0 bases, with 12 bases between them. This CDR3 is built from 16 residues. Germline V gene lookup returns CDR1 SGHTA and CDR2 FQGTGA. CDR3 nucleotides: TGTGCCAGCAGCTTAAAAGGGCCACCGATGAACACTGAAGCTTTCTTT. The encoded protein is CASSLKGPPMNTEAFF. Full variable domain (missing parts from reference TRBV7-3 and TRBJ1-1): GAGVSQTPSNKVTEKGKYVELRCDPISGHTALYWYRQSLGQGPEFLIYFQGTGAADDSGLPNDRFFAVRPEGSVSTLKIQRTERGDSAVYLCASSLKGPPMNTEAFFGQGTRLTVV.

The CDR3 nucleotides are TGTGCCAGCAGTTATGGTCCCGAATACAATGAGCAGTTCTTC. Its protein product is CASSYGPEYNEQFF. The chain is built from TRBV6-6 and TRBJ2-1, with D uncertain. V lost 3 bases to trimming and J lost 4 bases, with 10 bases between them. Per the germline V gene, CDR1 is MNHNY and CDR2 is SVGAGI (reference sequence). This CDR3 is 14 amino acids long.